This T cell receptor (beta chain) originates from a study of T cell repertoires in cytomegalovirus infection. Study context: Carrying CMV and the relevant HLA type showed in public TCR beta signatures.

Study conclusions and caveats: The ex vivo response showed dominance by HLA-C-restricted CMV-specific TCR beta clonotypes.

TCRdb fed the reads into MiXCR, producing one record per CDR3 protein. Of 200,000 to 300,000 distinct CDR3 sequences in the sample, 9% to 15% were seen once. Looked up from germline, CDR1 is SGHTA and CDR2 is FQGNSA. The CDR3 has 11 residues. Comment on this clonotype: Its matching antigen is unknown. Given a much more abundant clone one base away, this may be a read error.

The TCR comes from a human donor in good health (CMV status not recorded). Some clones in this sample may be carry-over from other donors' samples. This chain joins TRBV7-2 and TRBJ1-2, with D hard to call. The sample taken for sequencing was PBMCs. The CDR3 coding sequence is TGTGCCAGCAGCTTGAATAAGGGCTGCACCTTC. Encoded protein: CASSLNKGCTF.